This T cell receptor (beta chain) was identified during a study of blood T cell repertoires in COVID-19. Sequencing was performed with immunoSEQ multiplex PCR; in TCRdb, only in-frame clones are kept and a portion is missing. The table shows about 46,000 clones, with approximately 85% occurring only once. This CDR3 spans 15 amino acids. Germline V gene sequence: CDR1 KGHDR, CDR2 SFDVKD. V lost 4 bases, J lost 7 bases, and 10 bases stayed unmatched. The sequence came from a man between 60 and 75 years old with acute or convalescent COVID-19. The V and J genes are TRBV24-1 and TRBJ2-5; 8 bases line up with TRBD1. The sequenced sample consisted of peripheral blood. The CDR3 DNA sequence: TGTGCCACCAGTGACCCCGGACAGGGTTTCGGGACCCAGTACTTC. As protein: CATSDPGQGFGTQYF.